These 30 T cell receptor beta chains originate from one sample sequenced in a study of shared clonotypes between healthy human individuals. Sequencing was performed with immunoSEQ multiplex PCR; in TCRdb, only in-frame clones are kept and a portion is missing. The sample has hundreds of thousands of clones, approximately 75% seen once. Sequenced material: memory CD4+ T cells sorted from blood. The sample's subset: CD45RA-negative fraction. The receptor source for this set is a woman aged 30 to 39 in good health.

The chain combines TRBV28 with TRBJ2-5; the D gene is possibly TRBD1 (5 bases). The ends were cut back, 5 bases at V and 5 bases at J, with 15 bases in the middle. Per the germline V gene, CDR1 is MDHEN and CDR2 is SYDVKM. The CDR3 consists of 14 residues. The CDR3 DNA sequence: TGTGCCAGCAGTATCGTAGGGGTTTTGGAGACCCAGTACTTC. This translates into CASSIVGVLETQYF.

This clone showed up just a few times. The V gene is TRBV29-1, the J gene TRBJ2-1, with D perhaps TRBD2 (6 bases). Germline loops: CDR1 SQVTM, CDR2 ANQGSEA. This CDR3 spans 14 amino acids. Trimming pared 4 bases from V and 0 bases from J, leaving 10 bases between. CDR3 amino acids: CSVAGVHSYNEQFF. The DNA for the CDR3 is TGCAGCGTTGCGGGGGTTCACTCCTACAATGAGCAGTTCTTC.

This sequence joins TRBV11-2 and TRBJ2-3; no clear D. CDR3 size: 15 residues. Trimming removed 1 base at V and 0 bases at J, with 8 bases between. The germline V gene encodes CDR1 SGHAT and CDR2 FQNNGV. The CDR3 DNA sequence: TGTGCCAGCAGCTTAGGGCACAAGAGCACAGATACGCAGTATTTT. Residues: CASSLGHKSTDTQYF.

The CDR3 bases are TGTGCCAGCTCCCTTATCCGGGACTTCTACGAGCAGTACTTC. Residues: CASSLIRDFYEQYF. The chain is built from TRBV18 and TRBJ2-7; maybe TRBD2 (6 bases). CDR1 and CDR2 from the germline V gene are KGHSH and LQKENI. This CDR3 comprises 14 residues. The V end was cut by 6 bases, the J end by 3 bases, with 15 bases between.

The gene calls are TRBV2 and TRBJ2-7; maybe TRBD2 (5 bases). V lost 8 bases, J lost 4 bases, and 15 bases lay in between. The germline V gene encodes CDR1 SNHLY and CDR2 FYNNEI. CDR3 size: 13 residues. The CDR3 DNA reads TGTGCCAGCCTCAGTAGTCTAGCATACGAGCAGTACTTC. This translates into CASLSSLAYEQYF.

The rearrangement joins TRBV27 to TRBJ2-2; the D is unclear. This CDR3 has 14 residues. Germline V gene lookup returns CDR1 MNHEY and CDR2 SMNVEV (reference sequence). V was cut by 2 bases and J by 1 base, with 5 bases left in between. For the CDR3, the DNA is TGTGCCAGCAGTTTAAGAGAGAACACCGGGGAGCTGTTTTTT. Encoded protein: CASSLRENTGELFF.

The chain employs TRBV4-2 and TRBJ2-4, with D tentatively TRBD2 (5 bases). Germline V gene data show CDR1 as LGHNA and CDR2 as YNFKEQ. Trimming took off 0 bases at V and 8 bases at J, with 11 bases between the two ends. The CDR3 has 14 residues. The chain's CDR3 is CASSQDTKGDIQYF. CDR3 nucleotides: TGTGCCAGCAGCCAAGATACGAAGGGAGACATTCAGTACTTC.

The chain combines TRBV28 with TRBJ2-5; 9 positions agree with TRBD1. V lost 5 bases to trimming and J lost 0 bases; unmatched junction nucleotides: 4. CDR1 and CDR2 from the germline V gene are MDHEN and SYDVKM. The length of the CDR3 is 15 residues. The CDR3, as DNA: TGTGCCAGCAGTACAGGGGGCGGGAACCAAGAGACCCAGTACTTC. It translates to CASSTGGGNQETQYF.

J is TRBJ2-5 and V is TRBV28, with a weak D call TRBD1 (5 bases). Between the trimmed V and J ends, which lost 6 bases and 5 bases, there was a span of 16 bases. Germline CDR1 reads MDHEN; CDR2 reads SYDVKM. This CDR3 region has 14 residues. The CDR3 here is CASSRKQGRETQYF. For the CDR3, the DNA is TGTGCCAGCAGCCGAAAGCAGGGCCGGGAGACCCAGTACTTC.

The gene calls are TRBV4-1 and TRBJ1-5, with 8 bases matching TRBD1. The CDR3 sequence is 15 residues long. The germline V gene encodes CDR1 MGHRA and CDR2 YSYEKL. V shed 0 bases, J shed 7 bases, and the junction held 5 bases outside the gene matches. The chain's CDR3 is CASSQDLQGGQPQHF. CDR3 coding DNA: TGCGCCAGCAGCCAAGATCTACAGGGGGGACAGCCCCAGCATTTT.

This sequence joins TRBV30 and TRBJ2-3; 10 bases match TRBD2. Germline CDR1 is GTSNPN and CDR2 is SVGIG (reference sequence). This CDR3 region has 16 residues. V dropped 0 bases and J dropped 2; count of bases not matched to a gene: 5. The CDR3 DNA reads TGTGCCTGGAGTGTCGGGCTAGCGGGAGACACAGATACGCAGTATTTT. Translating it yields CAWSVGLAGDTDTQYF.

The genes are TRBV19 and TRBJ2-7; D may match TRBD1 or TRBD2 (6 bases each). The CDR3 runs to 13 residues. V gave up 2 bases and J gave up 5 bases, with 10 bases separating them. Germline CDR1 reads LNHDA; CDR2 reads SQIVND (reference sequence). CDR3 bases: TGTGCCAGTAGTATACCGGGGGCGAACGAGCAGTACTTC. Its protein is CASSIPGANEQYF.

This chain joins TRBV28 and TRBJ2-7, with no clear D. This CDR3 has 14 residues. V lost 3 bases and J lost 0, with 9 bases in between. Germline CDR1 MDHEN, CDR2 SYDVKM. Here the CDR3 DNA reads TGTGCCAGCAGTTTCTACATGGCCTCCTACGAGCAGTACTTC. Protein sequence: CASSFYMASYEQYF.

The V call is TRBV4-1, the J call TRBJ2-6; D is undetermined. The V and J ends lost 0 bases and 0 bases respectively, with 9 bases between them. Germline V gene data show CDR1 as MGHRA and CDR2 as YSYEKL. The CDR3 totals 17 residues. The CDR3 nucleotides read TGCGCCAGCAGCCAAGATCAGTGGAGCTCTGGGGCCAACGTCCTGACTTTC. Amino acid sequence: CASSQDQWSSGANVLTF.

V is TRBV6-1 and J is TRBJ1-3; TRBD1 agrees at 7 bases. Germline V gene lookup returns CDR1 MNHNS and CDR2 SASEGT. With V trimmed by 3 bases and J by 4 bases, 6 bases remained unmatched. The CDR3 loop spans 15 amino acids. The CDR3 loop is CASSERQGGGNTIYF. Here the CDR3 DNA reads TGTGCCAGCAGTGAGCGACAGGGAGGCGGAAACACCATATATTTT.

The chain uses TRBV7-8 and TRBJ1-2; 8 nucleotides align to TRBD1. The CDR3 loop spans 16 amino acids. Germline values: CDR1 SGHVS, CDR2 FQNEAQ. V shed 0 bases and J 4 bases; nucleotides not matched to a gene: 7. Here the CDR3 reads CASSLAAGGLSYGYTF. In DNA form, the CDR3 reads TGTGCCAGCAGCTTAGCGGCAGGGGGCCTATCCTATGGCTACACCTTC.

This clone was detected a few times. The rearrangement uses TRBV25-1 and TRBJ1-1; D gene ambiguous. V dropped 6 bases and J dropped 1 base, with 12 bases sitting between them. The CDR3 spans 14 residues. CDR1 and CDR2 from the germline V gene are MGHDK and SYGVNS. The CDR3, as DNA: TGTGCCAGCAGATCATGGCGAGGGAACACTGAAGCTTTCTTT. As protein: CASRSWRGNTEAFF.

DNA of the CDR3: TGTGCCAGCAGTCCGGATTATAGCAATCAGCCCCAGCATTTT. It encodes CASSPDYSNQPQHF. The gene calls are TRBV6-1 and TRBJ1-5; D remains ambiguous. With 5 bases removed from V and 0 bases from J, the gap between germline ends came to 8 bases. The CDR3 is made up of 14 amino acids. CDR1 and CDR2 from the germline V gene are MNHNS and SASEGT.

On this clone itself: The sample has other DNA sequences that encode this CDR3 too. The V and J genes are TRBV5-1 and TRBJ2-2; D not certain. In germline, CDR1 is SGHRS, CDR2 YFSETQ. Trimming left V 0 bases short and J 0 bases short, with 9 bases between. The CDR3 sequence is 16 residues long. CDR3 nucleotide sequence: TGCGCCAGCAGCTTGGCCTCAGGCGCGAACACCGGGGAGCTGTTTTTT. This sequence encodes CASSLASGANTGELFF.

This clone was recorded a few times. The rearrangement uses TRBV7-8 and TRBJ1-5; 12 bases line up with TRBD1. Germline loops: CDR1 SGHVS, CDR2 FQNEAQ. CDR3 size: 18 residues. J was trimmed by 1 base and V by 4 bases; bases with no gene match: 8. The CDR3 nucleotides read TGTGCCAGCAGCTCCCGGGACAGGGGGCAGGGAAGCAATCAGCCCCAGCATTTT. Its translation: CASSSRDRGQGSNQPQHF.

The chain couples TRBV5-1 to TRBJ2-3; 7 nucleotides agree with TRBD2. The CDR3 extends over 14 amino acids. Unmatched junction bases numbered 5, after V lost 5 bases and J lost 2 bases. CDR1 and CDR2 (germline): SGHRS, YFSETQ. The CDR3 sequence is CASSQSGNTDTQYF. The DNA for the CDR3 is TGCGCCAGCAGTCAGAGCGGGAACACAGATACGCAGTATTTT. Based on the CDR3 plus reference TRBV5-1 and TRBJ2-3, the full variable domain is KAGVTQTPRYLIKTRGQQVTLSCSPISGHRSVSWYQQTPGQGLQFLFEYFSETQRNKGNFPGRFSGRQFSNSRSEMNVSTLELGDSALYLCASSQSGNTDTQYFGPGTRLTVL.

The genes are TRBV5-1 and TRBJ2-7; 8 nucleotides line up with TRBD1. Losses at the gene ends were 0 bases for V and 7 bases for J; bases not matched to a gene: 9. Germline values: CDR1 SGHRS, CDR2 YFSETQ. This CDR3 spans 15 amino acids. CDR3 sequence reads: CASSLGTGIKEEQYF. CDR3 in DNA: TGCGCCAGCAGCTTGGGGACAGGGATTAAGGAAGAGCAGTACTTC.

The chain joins TRBV30 to TRBJ1-2; the D is unclear. V dropped 4 bases and J dropped 5 bases, with 11 bases sitting between them. Germline V CDR1 and CDR2: GTSNPN, SVGIG (reference sequence). The CDR3 has 12 amino acids. The DNA for the CDR3 is TGTGCCTGGACAGCGACATTGTATGGCTACACCTTC. Translated, it gives CAWTATLYGYTF. Full variable domain (missing parts from reference TRBV30 and TRBJ1-2): SQTIHQWPATLVQPVGSPLSLECTVEGTSNPNLYWYRQAAGRGLQLLFYSVGIGQISSEVPQNLSASRPQDRQFILSSKKLLLSDSGFYLCAWTATLYGYTFGSGTRLTVV.

The chain combines TRBV5-6 with TRBJ1-5; possibly TRBD1 for D (6 bases). Germline-derived CDR1 and CDR2 are SGHDT and YYEEEE. Trimming removed 5 bases from V and 9 bases from J, with 18 bases in between. The CDR3 has 14 residues. The CDR3 nucleotides are TGTGCCAGCAGTCGAAGACAGGTTCAAGGGCCCCAGCATTTT. It specifies CASSRRQVQGPQHF.

The V and J genes are TRBV7-2 and TRBJ2-7; D gene unclear. The ends were cut back, 3 bases at V and 0 bases at J, with 9 bases in the middle. This CDR3 comprises 14 residues. The germline V gene encodes CDR1 SGHTA and CDR2 FQGNSA. CDR3 sequence (DNA): TGTGCCAGCAGCTTTGAGCGAGCCTCCTACGAGCAGTACTTC. The encoded protein is CASSFERASYEQYF.

The chain uses TRBV7-9 and TRBJ2-5; the match to TRBD2 covers 11 bases. Losses at the gene ends were 7 bases for V and 5 bases for J; bases not matched to a gene: 3. The CDR3 has 13 residues. Germline V CDR1 and CDR2: SEHNR, FQNEAQ (reference sequence). The CDR3: CASKLAGAETQYF. CDR3 bases: TGTGCCAGCAAACTAGCGGGAGCTGAGACCCAGTACTTC.

The genes are TRBV7-2 and TRBJ2-7; no definite D call. CDR3 size: 15 residues. V dropped 5 bases and J dropped 2 bases, with 16 bases sitting between them. Looked up from germline, CDR1 is SGHTA and CDR2 is FQGNSA. This CDR3 is CASSPELLFTYEQYF. CDR3 bases: TGTGCCAGCAGCCCAGAATTACTCTTTACCTACGAGCAGTACTTC.

The rearrangement uses TRBV9 and TRBJ2-7, with D possibly being TRBD1 (6 bases). Trimming left V 3 bases short and J 1 base short, with 11 bases between. CDR1 and CDR2 from the germline V gene are SGDLS and YYNGEE. CDR3 length equals 14 residues. The CDR3 here is CASSGTTGSYEQYF. For the CDR3, the DNA is TGTGCCAGCAGCGGCACGACAGGTTCCTACGAGCAGTACTTC.

This clone was picked up one time. The rearrangement uses TRBV6-5 and TRBJ1-2; possible D gene TRBD1, 5 bases. The V end was cut by 6 bases, the J end by 5 bases, with 16 bases between. Germline V gives CDR1 MNHEY, CDR2 SVGAGI. The CDR3 consists of 14 residues. The CDR3 nucleotides read TGTGCCAGCAGCCCTCCTGAGGGGTCGTATGGCTACACCTTC. Amino acids: CASSPPEGSYGYTF.

The genes are TRBV19 and TRBJ2-2; 11 bases line up with TRBD1. The germline V gene has CDR1 LNHDA and CDR2 SQIVND (reference sequence). The CDR3 runs 18 residues. The junction had 15 bases not matched to a gene; V was cut back by 8 bases and J by 4 bases. CDR3 protein: CASSDRGPLTRGTGELFF. CDR3 bases: TGTGCCAGTTCGGACAGGGGGCCTTTAACACGTGGCACCGGGGAGCTGTTTTTT.